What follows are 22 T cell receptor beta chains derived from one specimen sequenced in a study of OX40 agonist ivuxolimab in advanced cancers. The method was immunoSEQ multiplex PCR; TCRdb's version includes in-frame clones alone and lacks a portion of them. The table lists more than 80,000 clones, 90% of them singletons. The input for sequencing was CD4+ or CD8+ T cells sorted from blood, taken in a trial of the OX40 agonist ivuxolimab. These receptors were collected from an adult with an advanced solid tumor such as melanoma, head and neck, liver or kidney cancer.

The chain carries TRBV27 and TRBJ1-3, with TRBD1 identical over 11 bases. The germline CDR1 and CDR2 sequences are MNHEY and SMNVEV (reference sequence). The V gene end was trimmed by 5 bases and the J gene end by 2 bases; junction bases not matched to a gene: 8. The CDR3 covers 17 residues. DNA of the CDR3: TGTGCCAGCAGTCCGCGCCCGGGACAGGGGGCTGGAAACACCATATATTTT. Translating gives CASSPRPGQGAGNTIYF.

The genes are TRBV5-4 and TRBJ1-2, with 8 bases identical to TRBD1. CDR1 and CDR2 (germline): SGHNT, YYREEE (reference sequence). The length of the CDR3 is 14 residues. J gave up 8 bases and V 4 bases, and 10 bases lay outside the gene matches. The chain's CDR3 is CASSPNGQGGGYTF. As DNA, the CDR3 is TGTGCCAGCAGCCCGAACGGACAGGGCGGCGGCTACACCTTC.

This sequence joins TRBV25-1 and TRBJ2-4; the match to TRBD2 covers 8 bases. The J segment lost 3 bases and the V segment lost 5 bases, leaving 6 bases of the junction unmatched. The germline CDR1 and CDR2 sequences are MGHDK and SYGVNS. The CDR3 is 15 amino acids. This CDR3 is CASSSHGGGKNIQYF. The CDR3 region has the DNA TGTGCCAGCAGTTCTCACGGGGGGGGCAAAAACATTCAGTACTTC. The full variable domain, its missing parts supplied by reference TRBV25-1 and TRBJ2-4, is EADIYQTPRYLVIGTGKKITLECSQTMGHDKMYWYQQDPGMELHLIHYSYGVNSTEKGDLSSESTVSRIRTEHFPLTLESARPSHTSQYLCASSSHGGGKNIQYFGAGTRLSVL.

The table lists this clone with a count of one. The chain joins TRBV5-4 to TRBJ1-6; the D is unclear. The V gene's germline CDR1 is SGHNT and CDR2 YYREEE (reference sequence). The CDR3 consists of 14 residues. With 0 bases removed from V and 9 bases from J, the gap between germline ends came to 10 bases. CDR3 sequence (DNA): TGTGCCAGCAGCTTGGAGGGCTTAGGTTCACCCCTCCACTTT. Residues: CASSLEGLGSPLHF.

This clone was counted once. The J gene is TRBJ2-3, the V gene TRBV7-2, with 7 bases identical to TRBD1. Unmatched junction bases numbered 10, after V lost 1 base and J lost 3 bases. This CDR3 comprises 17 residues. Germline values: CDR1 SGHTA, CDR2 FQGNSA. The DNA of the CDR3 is TGTGCCAGCAGCTTAGGGCTCACAGGGGTCGGAACAGATACGCAGTATTTT. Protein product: CASSLGLTGVGTDTQYF.

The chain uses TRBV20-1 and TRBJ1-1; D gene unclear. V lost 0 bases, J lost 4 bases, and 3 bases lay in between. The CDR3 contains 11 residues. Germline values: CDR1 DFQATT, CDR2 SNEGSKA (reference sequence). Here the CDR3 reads CSARDGTEAFF. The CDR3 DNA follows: TGCAGTGCTAGAGATGGCACTGAAGCTTTCTTT.

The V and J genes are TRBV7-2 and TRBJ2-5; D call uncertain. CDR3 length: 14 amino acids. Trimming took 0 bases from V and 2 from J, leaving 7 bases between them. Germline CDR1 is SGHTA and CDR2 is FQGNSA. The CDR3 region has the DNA TGTGCCAGCAGCTTAGCGCTCAGGCAAGAGACCCAGTACTTC. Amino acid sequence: CASSLALRQETQYF. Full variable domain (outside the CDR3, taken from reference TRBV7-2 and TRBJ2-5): GAGVSQSPSNKVTEKGKDVELRCDPISGHTALYWYRQSLGQGLEFLIYFQGNSAPDKSGLPSDRFSAERTGGSVSTLTIQRTQQEDSAVYLCASSLALRQETQYFGPGTRLLVL.

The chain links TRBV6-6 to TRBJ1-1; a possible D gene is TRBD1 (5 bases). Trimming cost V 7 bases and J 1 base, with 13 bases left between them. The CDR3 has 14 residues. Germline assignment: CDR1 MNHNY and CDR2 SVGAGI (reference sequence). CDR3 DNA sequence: TGTGCCAGCATCGGGGTGACAGCGAACACTGAAGCTTTCTTT. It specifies CASIGVTANTEAFF.

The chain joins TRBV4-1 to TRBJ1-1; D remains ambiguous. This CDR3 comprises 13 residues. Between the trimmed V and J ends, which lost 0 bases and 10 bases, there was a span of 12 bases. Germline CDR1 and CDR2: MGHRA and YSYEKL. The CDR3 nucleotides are TGCGCCAGCAGCCAAGATGAGTTTTTGGGAGCTTTCTTT. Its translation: CASSQDEFLGAFF.

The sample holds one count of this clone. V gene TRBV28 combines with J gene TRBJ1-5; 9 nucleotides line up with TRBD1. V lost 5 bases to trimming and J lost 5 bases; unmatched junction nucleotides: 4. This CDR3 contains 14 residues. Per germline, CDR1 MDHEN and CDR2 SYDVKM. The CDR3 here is CASSPGTGHQPQHF. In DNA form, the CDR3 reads TGTGCCAGCAGTCCCGGGACAGGGCATCAGCCCCAGCATTTT.

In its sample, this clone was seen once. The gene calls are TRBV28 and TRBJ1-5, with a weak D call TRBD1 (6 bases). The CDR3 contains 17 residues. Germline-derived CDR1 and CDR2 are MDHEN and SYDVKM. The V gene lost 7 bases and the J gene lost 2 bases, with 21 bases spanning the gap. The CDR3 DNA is TGTGCCAGCACCTTGCCCGGGACACTATATGGCAATCAGCCCCAGCATTTT. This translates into CASTLPGTLYGNQPQHF.

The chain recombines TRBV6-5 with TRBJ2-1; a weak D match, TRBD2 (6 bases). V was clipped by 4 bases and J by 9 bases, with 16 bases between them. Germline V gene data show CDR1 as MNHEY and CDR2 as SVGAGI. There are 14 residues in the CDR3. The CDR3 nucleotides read TGTGCCAGCAGTTCCCCAGCGGGTGTCAGTGAGCAGTTCTTC. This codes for CASSSPAGVSEQFF.

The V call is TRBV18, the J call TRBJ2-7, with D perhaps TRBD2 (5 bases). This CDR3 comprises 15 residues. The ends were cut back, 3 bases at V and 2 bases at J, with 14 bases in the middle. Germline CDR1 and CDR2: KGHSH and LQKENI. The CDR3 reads CASSPQPGSAYEQYF. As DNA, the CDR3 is TGTGCCAGCTCACCCCAGCCGGGGTCAGCCTACGAGCAGTACTTC.

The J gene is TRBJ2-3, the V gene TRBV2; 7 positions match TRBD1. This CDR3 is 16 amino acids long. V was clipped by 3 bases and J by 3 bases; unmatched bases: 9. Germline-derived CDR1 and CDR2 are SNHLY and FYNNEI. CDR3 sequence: CASSDLKGAATDTQYF. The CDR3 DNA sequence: TGTGCCAGCAGTGATTTAAAGGGGGCTGCGACAGATACGCAGTATTTT.

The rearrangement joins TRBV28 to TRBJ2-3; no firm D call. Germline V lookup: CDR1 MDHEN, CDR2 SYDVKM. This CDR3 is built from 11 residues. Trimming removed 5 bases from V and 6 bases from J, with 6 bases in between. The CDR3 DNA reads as TGTGCCAGCAGTCACCGCGATACGCAGTATTTT. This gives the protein CASSHRDTQYF.

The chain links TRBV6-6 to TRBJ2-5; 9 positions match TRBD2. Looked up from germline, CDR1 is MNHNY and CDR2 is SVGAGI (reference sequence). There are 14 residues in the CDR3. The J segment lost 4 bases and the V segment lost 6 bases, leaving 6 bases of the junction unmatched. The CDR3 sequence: CASSGGGAGETQYF. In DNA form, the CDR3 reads TGTGCCAGCAGCGGCGGGGGGGCCGGAGAGACCCAGTACTTC.

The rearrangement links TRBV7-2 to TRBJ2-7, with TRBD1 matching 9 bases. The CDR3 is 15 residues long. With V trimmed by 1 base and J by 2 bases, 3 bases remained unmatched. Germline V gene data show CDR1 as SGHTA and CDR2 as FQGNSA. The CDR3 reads CASSLGTGATYEQYF. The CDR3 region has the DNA TGTGCCAGCAGCTTAGGGACAGGGGCAACCTACGAGCAGTACTTC.

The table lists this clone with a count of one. CDR3 DNA sequence: TGTGCCATCAGTCCGGGACAGCACACAGATACGCAGTATTTT. This translates into CAISPGQHTDTQYF. The rearrangement joins TRBV10-3 to TRBJ2-3; TRBD1 aligns across 7 bases. This CDR3 is built from 14 residues. Unmatched junction bases numbered 4, after V lost 5 bases and J lost 2 bases. Germline values: CDR1 ENHRY, CDR2 SYGVKD.

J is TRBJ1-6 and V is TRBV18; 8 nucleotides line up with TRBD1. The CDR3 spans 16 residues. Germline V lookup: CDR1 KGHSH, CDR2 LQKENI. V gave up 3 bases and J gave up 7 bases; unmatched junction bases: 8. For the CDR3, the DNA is TGTGCCAGCTCACCCCCCGGACAGGGAGGGAATTCACCCCTCCACTTT. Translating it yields CASSPPGQGGNSPLHF.

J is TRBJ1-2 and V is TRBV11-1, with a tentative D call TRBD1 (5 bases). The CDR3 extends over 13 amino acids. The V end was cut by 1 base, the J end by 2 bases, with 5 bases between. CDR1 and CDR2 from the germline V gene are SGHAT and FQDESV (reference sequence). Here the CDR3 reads CASSLEGNYGYTF. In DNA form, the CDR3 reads TGTGCCAGCAGCTTAGAGGGGAACTATGGCTACACCTTC. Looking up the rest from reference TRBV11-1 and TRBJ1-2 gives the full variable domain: EAEVAQSPRYKITEKSQAVAFWCDPISGHATLYWYRQILGQGPELLVQFQDESVVDDSQLPKDRFSAERLKGVDSTLKIQPAELGDSAMYLCASSLEGNYGYTFGSGTRLTVV.

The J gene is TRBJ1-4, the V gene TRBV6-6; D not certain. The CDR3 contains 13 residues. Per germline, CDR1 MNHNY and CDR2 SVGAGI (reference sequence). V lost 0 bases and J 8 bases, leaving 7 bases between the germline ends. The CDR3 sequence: CASSYSWREKLFF. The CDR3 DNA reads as TGTGCCAGCAGTTACTCCTGGCGGGAAAAACTGTTTTTT.

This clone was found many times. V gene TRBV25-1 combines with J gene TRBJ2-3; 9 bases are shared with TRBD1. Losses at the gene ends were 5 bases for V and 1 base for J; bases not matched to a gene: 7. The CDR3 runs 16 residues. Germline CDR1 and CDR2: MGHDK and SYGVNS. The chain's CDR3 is CASSQGTGSGTDTQYF. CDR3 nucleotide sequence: TGTGCCAGCAGTCAAGGGACAGGGTCCGGCACAGATACGCAGTATTTT.